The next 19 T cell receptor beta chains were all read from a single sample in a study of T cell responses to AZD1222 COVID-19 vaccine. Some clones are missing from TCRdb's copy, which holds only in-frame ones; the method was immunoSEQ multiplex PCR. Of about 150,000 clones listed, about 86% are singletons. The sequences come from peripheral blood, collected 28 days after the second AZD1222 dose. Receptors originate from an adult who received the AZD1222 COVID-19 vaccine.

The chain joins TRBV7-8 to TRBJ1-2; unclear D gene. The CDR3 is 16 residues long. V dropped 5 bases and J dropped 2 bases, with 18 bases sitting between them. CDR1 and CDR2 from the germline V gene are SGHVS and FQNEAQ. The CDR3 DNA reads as TGTGCCAGCAGCCTAGGTCAGGACCAGAGGAACTATGGCTACACCTTC. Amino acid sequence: CASSLGQDQRNYGYTF.

CDR3 region: CAISVGRVGAGELFF. CDR3 in DNA: TGTGCCATCAGTGTTGGCAGGGTGGGAGCCGGGGAGCTGTTTTTT. The chain employs TRBV10-3 and TRBJ2-2, with D perhaps assigned TRBD1 or TRBD2 (5 bases each). The ends were cut back, 4 bases at V and 6 bases at J, with 15 bases in the middle. Germline values: CDR1 ENHRY, CDR2 SYGVKD. The CDR3 is 15 residues long.

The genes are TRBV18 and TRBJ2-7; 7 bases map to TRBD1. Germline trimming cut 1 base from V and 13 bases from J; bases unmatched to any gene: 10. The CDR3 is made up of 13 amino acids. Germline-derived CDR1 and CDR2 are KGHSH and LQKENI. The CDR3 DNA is TGTGCCAGCTCACCACTCGGACAGGAACCCGCTTACTTC. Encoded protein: CASSPLGQEPAYF. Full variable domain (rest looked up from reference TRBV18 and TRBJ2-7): NAGVMQNPRHLVRRRGQEARLRCSPMKGHSHVYWYRQLPEEGLKFMVYLQKENIIDESGMPKERFSAEFPKEGPSILRIQQVVRGDSAAYFCASSPLGQEPAYFGPGTRLTVT.

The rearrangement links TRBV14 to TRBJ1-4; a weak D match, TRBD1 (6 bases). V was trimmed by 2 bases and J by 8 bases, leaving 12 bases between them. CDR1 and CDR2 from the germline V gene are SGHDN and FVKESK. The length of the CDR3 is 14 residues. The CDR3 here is CASSQQGSGEKLFF. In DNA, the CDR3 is TGTGCCAGCAGCCAACAGGGGAGTGGGGAAAAACTGTTTTTT.

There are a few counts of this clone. The CDR3 DNA reads TGTGCCAGCAGTCCAGGGTCTGTGAGCTATGGCTACACCTTC. It yields the protein CASSPGSVSYGYTF. The rearrangement links TRBV27 to TRBJ1-2; D is perhaps TRBD1 (5 bases). V lost 5 bases and J 4 bases, leaving 14 bases between the germline ends. This CDR3 spans 14 amino acids. The germline CDR1 and CDR2 sequences are MNHEY and SMNVEV (reference sequence).

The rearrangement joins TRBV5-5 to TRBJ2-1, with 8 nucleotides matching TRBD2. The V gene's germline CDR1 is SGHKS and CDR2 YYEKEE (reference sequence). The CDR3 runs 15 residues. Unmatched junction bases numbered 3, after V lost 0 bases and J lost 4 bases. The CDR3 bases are TGTGCCAGCAGCTTGGTACCTAGCGGGTACAATGAGCAGTTCTTC. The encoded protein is CASSLVPSGYNEQFF.

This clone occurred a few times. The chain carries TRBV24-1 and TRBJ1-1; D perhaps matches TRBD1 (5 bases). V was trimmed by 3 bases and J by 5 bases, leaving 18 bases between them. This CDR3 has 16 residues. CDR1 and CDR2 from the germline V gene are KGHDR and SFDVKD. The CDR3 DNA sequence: TGTGCCACCAGTGATAGCCGGGCCCCTAAGGGGACTGAAGCTTTCTTT. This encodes CATSDSRAPKGTEAFF.

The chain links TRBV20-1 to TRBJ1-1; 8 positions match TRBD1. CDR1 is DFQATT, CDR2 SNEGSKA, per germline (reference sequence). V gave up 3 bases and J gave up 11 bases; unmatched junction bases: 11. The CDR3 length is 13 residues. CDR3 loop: CSASRTGFSWAFF. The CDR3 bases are TGCAGTGCTAGTAGGACAGGGTTCTCTTGGGCTTTCTTT.

The CDR3 DNA is TGTGCCAGCAGCCCTAGGGGGAGGCAGCTGAATCAGCCCCAGCATTTT. As protein: CASSPRGRQLNQPQHF. The chain carries TRBV14 and TRBJ1-5, with D perhaps matching TRBD1 (6 bases). There are 16 residues in the CDR3. The germline V gene encodes CDR1 SGHDN and CDR2 FVKESK. Trimming removed 4 bases from V and 4 bases from J, with 17 bases in between.

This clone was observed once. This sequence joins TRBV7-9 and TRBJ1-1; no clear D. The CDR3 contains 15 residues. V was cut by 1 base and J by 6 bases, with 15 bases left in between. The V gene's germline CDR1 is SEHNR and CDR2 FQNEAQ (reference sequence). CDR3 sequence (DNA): TGTGCCAGCAGCTTAGTGGTAGAAGAACACGCTGAAGCTTTCTTT. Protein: CASSLVVEEHAEAFF.

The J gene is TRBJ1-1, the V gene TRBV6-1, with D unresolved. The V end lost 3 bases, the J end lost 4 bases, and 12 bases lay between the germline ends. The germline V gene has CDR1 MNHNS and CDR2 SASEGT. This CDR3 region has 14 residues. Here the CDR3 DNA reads TGTGCCAGCAGTGATTCGGTTACGGGCACTGAAGCTTTCTTT. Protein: CASSDSVTGTEAFF.

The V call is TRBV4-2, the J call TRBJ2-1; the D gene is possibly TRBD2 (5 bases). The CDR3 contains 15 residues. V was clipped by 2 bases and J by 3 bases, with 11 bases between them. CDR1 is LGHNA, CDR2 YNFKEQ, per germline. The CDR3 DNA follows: TGTGCCAGCAGCCAACTCCTCGGGGACTACAATGAGCAGTTCTTC. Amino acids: CASSQLLGDYNEQFF.

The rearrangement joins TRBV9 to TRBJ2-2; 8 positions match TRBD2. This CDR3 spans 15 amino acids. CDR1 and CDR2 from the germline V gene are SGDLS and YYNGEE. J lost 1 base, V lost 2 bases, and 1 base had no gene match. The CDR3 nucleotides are TGTGCCAGCAGCGTTAGCGGGATGAACACCGGGGAGCTGTTTTTT. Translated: CASSVSGMNTGELFF.

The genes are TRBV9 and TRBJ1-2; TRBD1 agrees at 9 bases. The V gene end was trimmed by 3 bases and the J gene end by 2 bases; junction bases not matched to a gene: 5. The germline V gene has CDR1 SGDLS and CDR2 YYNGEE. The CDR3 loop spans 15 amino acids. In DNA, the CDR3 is TGTGCCAGCAGCGAACAGGGGGCGCCCAACTATGGCTACACCTTC. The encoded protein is CASSEQGAPNYGYTF.

CDR3: CASSGGAWNQPQHF. CDR3 nucleotides: TGTGCCAGCAGTGGAGGGGCTTGGAATCAGCCCCAGCATTTT. V and J are TRBV2 and TRBJ1-5; D might be TRBD1 (5 bases). V lost 4 bases, J lost 4 bases, and 11 bases lay in between. CDR3 length equals 14 residues. The germline CDR1 and CDR2 sequences are SNHLY and FYNNEI.

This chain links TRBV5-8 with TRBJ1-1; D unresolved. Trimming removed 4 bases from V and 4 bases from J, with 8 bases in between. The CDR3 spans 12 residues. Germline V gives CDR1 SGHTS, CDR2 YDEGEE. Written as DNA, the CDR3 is TGTGCCAGCAGCAACTGGATCACTGAAGCTTTCTTT. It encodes CASSNWITEAFF.

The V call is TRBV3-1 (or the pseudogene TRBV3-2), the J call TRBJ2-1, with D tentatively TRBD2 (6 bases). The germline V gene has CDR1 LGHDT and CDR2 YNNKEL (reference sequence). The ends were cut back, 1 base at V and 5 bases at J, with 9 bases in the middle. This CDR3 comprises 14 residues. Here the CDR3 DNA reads TGTGCCAGCAGCCAAGTATCGGGGGACAATGAGCAGTTCTTC. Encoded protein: CASSQVSGDNEQFF.

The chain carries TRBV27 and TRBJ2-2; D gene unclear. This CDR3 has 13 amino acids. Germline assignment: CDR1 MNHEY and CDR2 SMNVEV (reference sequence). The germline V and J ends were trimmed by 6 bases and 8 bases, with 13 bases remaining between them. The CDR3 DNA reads TGTGCCAGCAGAGTAGGGCTGGAGGGGGAGCTGTTTTTT. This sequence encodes CASRVGLEGELFF.

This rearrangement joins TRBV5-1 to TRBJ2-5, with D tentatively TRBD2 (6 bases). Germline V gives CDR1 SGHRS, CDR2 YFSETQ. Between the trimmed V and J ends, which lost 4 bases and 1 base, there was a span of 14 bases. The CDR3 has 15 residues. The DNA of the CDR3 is TGCGCCAGCAGCCTTACTAGCACGGGCCAAGAGACCCAGTACTTC. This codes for CASSLTSTGQETQYF.